This TCR beta chain was captured by sequencing in a study of blood T cells in healthy people across ages. A J-beta primer mix and a sample-barcoded 5' primer were used in a second PCR of about 7 to 12 cycles. One entry per CDR3 protein, called by TCRdb with MiXCR from the 5' RACE reads. Among roughly 500,000 distinct CDR3 sequences listed, about 25% were seen once. This clonotype was seen only a few times. Its antigen is unidentified. Points from the study as a whole: Samples with more naive T cells showed higher observed beta diversity. Getting older went along with TCR beta diversity per million T cells dropping roughly linearly.

The junction had 6 bases not matched to a gene; V was cut back by 7 bases and J by 11 bases. Per germline, CDR1 SGHDT and CDR2 YYEEEE. The CDR3 is made up of 11 amino acids. The receptor's source is a woman in her seventies in good health. Sample: blood. This chain joins TRBV5-6 and TRBJ2-5; 9 bases fit TRBD1. DNA of the CDR3: TGTGCCAGCGACAGGGGGGGAGAGCAGTACTTC. Translation gives CASDRGGEQYF.